This T cell receptor beta chain was profiled in a study of cytomegalovirus exposure and HLA in healthy donors. Trimming removed 0 bases at V and 2 bases at J, with 5 bases between. Germline V gene sequence: CDR1 MNHEY, CDR2 SVGAGI. The CDR3 consists of 14 residues. As for this clone: What it recognizes is unknown.

Study findings and constraints: Presence/absence analyses treated sequencing depth as roughly uniform across donors.

PCR involved 60 Vbeta and 13 Jbeta primers. Measured with immunoSEQ multiplex PCR; TCRdb has only the in-frame clones, and not every one. The table has about 88,000 clones, roughly 63% seen once. The chain is built from TRBV6-5 and TRBJ1-5; no definite D call. Specimen: PBMCs. The clonotype was recovered from a man aged 50 to 59 in good health and CMV-seronegative. CDR3 bases: TGTGCCAGCAGTTACTCACTCGGCAATCAGCCCCAGCATTTT. Protein sequence: CASSYSLGNQPQHF.